A single sample gave rise to the 23 T cell receptor beta chains below, sequenced in a study of shared clonotypes between healthy human individuals. Assay: immunoSEQ multiplex PCR; the TCRdb copy retains only in-frame clones and omits some. The table includes 550,000 to 600,000 clones, roughly 98% detected once. Terminally differentiated effector memory CD45RA+ cells were excluded from the naive CD8 cells, which were CD45RO-negative and positively selected for CCR7. The sample taken for sequencing was naive CD8+ T cells sorted from blood. The receptors stem from a man younger than 45 in good health.

The chain has TRBV5-1 and TRBJ2-3, with TRBD2 identical over 11 bases. This CDR3 region has 16 residues. The V gene end was trimmed by 0 bases and the J gene end by 5 bases; junction bases not matched to a gene: 5. The germline V gene has CDR1 SGHRS and CDR2 YFSETQ. DNA for the CDR3: TGCGCCAGCAGCTTGGCCATTAGCGGGAGGGGAGATACGCAGTATTTT. Its translation is CASSLAISGRGDTQYF.

Note on this clone: This sample also contains other DNA sequences that code for the same CDR3. The rearrangement links TRBV28 to TRBJ2-7; D possibly uses TRBD1 or TRBD2 (5 bases each). Deletions cut 5 bases from V and 3 bases from J, with 11 bases between. The CDR3 spans 13 residues. Germline V gene sequence: CDR1 MDHEN, CDR2 SYDVKM. The CDR3 is CASSPGTVYEQYF. The CDR3 DNA is TGTGCCAGCAGTCCCGGGACCGTCTACGAGCAGTACTTC.

CDR3 residues: CASSQGVASEAFF. Here the CDR3 DNA reads TGTGCCAGCAGCCAGGGGGTCGCCTCTGAAGCTTTCTTT. The V and J genes are TRBV14 and TRBJ1-1, with a weak D call TRBD1 (5 bases). From germline, CDR1 is SGHDN and CDR2 FVKESK. V was shortened by 3 bases and J by 6 bases, with 11 bases between the two germline ends. The CDR3 is made up of 13 amino acids.

V gene TRBV15 combines with J gene TRBJ2-3; TRBD2 matches at 10 bases. CDR3 length: 19 residues. After removal of 0 bases from V and 3 bases from J, the junction contained 12 bases not matched to a gene. Germline CDR1 is LNHNV and CDR2 is YYDKDF (reference sequence). The CDR3, as DNA: TGTGCCACCAGCAGAGATCTAGGACTAGCGGTTGAAGGGACAGATACGCAGTATTTT. Protein sequence: CATSRDLGLAVEGTDTQYF.

This sequence joins TRBV28 and TRBJ2-1; 7 bases are a match to TRBD1. V dropped 7 bases and J dropped 9; count of bases not matched to a gene: 21. Looked up from germline, CDR1 is MDHEN and CDR2 is SYDVKM. The CDR3 extends over 17 amino acids. CDR3 region: CASTFDATGSRAGEQFF. CDR3 bases: TGTGCCAGCACCTTCGACGCGACAGGGAGTAGGGCGGGTGAGCAGTTCTTC.

The genes are TRBV29-1 and TRBJ1-2; 8 bases align to TRBD1. The J segment lost 3 bases and the V segment lost 5 bases, leaving 5 bases of the junction unmatched. From germline, CDR1 is SQVTM and CDR2 ANQGSEA. The CDR3 has 13 amino acids. CDR3 in amino acids: CSVPGGKYYGYTF. The CDR3 DNA is TGCAGCGTTCCAGGGGGCAAGTACTATGGCTACACCTTC.

This chain uses TRBV5-8 with TRBJ2-7; no definite D call. Trimming removed 4 bases from V and 2 bases from J, with 13 bases in between. The length of the CDR3 is 14 residues. From germline, CDR1 is SGHTS and CDR2 YDEGEE. DNA of the CDR3: TGTGCCAGCAGCCCAACCGGGCTTACCTACGAGCAGTACTTC. Translating it yields CASSPTGLTYEQYF.

The chain joins TRBV9 to TRBJ2-2; tentative D call: TRBD1 (5 bases). In germline, CDR1 is SGDLS, CDR2 YYNGEE. The CDR3 loop spans 12 amino acids. Trimming removed 3 bases from V and 6 bases from J, with 6 bases in between. This CDR3 is CASSGRAGELFF. The CDR3 DNA follows: TGTGCCAGCAGCGGCAGGGCCGGGGAGCTGTTTTTT. The full variable domain, with the rest looked up from reference TRBV9 and TRBJ2-2, is DSGVTQTPKHLITATGQRVTLRCSPRSGDLSVYWYQQSLDQGLQFLIQYYNGEERAKGNILERFSAQQFPDLHSELNLSSLELGDSALYFCASSGRAGELFFGEGSRLTVL.

Comment on this clone: The same CDR3 can be traced to other DNA sequences in this sample. V usage is TRBV5-6 and J usage is TRBJ2-2; no definite D call. Trimming stripped 1 base from V and 6 bases from J, with 4 bases between. CDR3 size: 12 residues. CDR1 and CDR2 from the germline V gene are SGHDT and YYEEEE. CDR3 residues: CASSLSAGELFF. The CDR3 DNA sequence: TGTGCCAGCAGCTTGTCAGCCGGGGAGCTGTTTTTT.

The chain combines TRBV5-1 with TRBJ2-5, with D possibly matching TRBD1 (5 bases). CDR1 and CDR2 from the germline V gene are SGHRS and YFSETQ. The CDR3 is made up of 15 amino acids. V lost 0 bases, J lost 5 bases, and 14 bases lay in between. CDR3 sequence: CASSLATTGWETQYF. CDR3 nucleotides: TGCGCCAGCAGCTTGGCGACCACAGGATGGGAGACCCAGTACTTC.

The V gene is TRBV7-8, the J gene TRBJ2-5; TRBD2 agrees at 7 bases. This CDR3 has 13 residues. Germline V CDR1 and CDR2: SGHVS, FQNEAQ. The V and J ends lost 7 bases and 0 bases, in that order; junction bases with no gene match: 2. The CDR3 loop reads CASTREDQETQYF. CDR3 sequence (DNA): TGTGCCAGCACCCGGGAGGACCAAGAGACCCAGTACTTC. Filled out from reference TRBV7-8 and TRBJ2-5, the complete variable domain reads GAGVSQSPRYKVAKRGQDVALRCDPISGHVSLFWYQQALGQGPEFLTYFQNEAQLDKSGLPSDRFFAERPEGSVSTLKIQRTQQEDSAVYLCASTREDQETQYFGPGTRLLVL.

The chain has TRBV11-3 and TRBJ2-7, with a possible D match to TRBD2 (6 bases). V lost 5 bases, J lost 3 bases, and 17 bases lay in between. Germline CDR1 reads SGHNT; CDR2 reads YENEEA. The CDR3 has 15 amino acids. The CDR3 spells CASSRDFGNRYEQYF. DNA of the CDR3: TGTGCCAGCAGCCGGGACTTTGGGAATCGCTACGAGCAGTACTTC.

The chain joins TRBV7-3 to TRBJ2-1; 9 bases map to TRBD2. Trimming at V came to 5 bases and at J to 5 bases, leaving 7 bases not matched to a gene. The germline V gene encodes CDR1 SGHTA and CDR2 FQGTGA. CDR3 length: 15 amino acids. CDR3: CASSAGLAFNNEQFF. CDR3 DNA: TGTGCCAGCAGCGCAGGACTAGCGTTCAACAATGAGCAGTTCTTC.

J is TRBJ1-5 and V is TRBV15; D gene ambiguous. Germline V gene data show CDR1 as LNHNV and CDR2 as YYDKDF (reference sequence). The CDR3 is made up of 13 amino acids. V was pared by 0 bases and J by 5 bases, with 5 bases between. The CDR3 region is CATSRETHQPQHF. The CDR3 DNA follows: TGTGCCACCAGCAGAGAGACCCATCAGCCCCAGCATTTT.

The chain is built from TRBV18 and TRBJ2-5; 15 nucleotides align to TRBD2. CDR3 length: 16 residues. V gave up 6 bases and J gave up 3 bases; unmatched junction bases: 5. The germline gives CDR1 KGHSH, CDR2 LQKENI. CDR3: CASSSRTSGREETQYF. In DNA form, the CDR3 reads TGTGCCAGCTCTTCCAGGACTAGCGGGAGGGAAGAGACCCAGTACTTC. Filled out from reference TRBV18 and TRBJ2-5, the complete variable domain reads NAGVMQNPRHLVRRRGQEARLRCSPMKGHSHVYWYRQLPEEGLKFMVYLQKENIIDESGMPKERFSAEFPKEGPSILRIQQVVRGDSAAYFCASSSRTSGREETQYFGPGTRLLVL.

This chain connects TRBV11-2 to TRBJ2-5; D call uncertain. Trimming removed 5 bases at V and 0 bases at J, with 10 bases between. CDR3 length: 14 residues. The germline CDR1 and CDR2 sequences are SGHAT and FQNNGV. As DNA, the CDR3 is TGTGCCAGCAGCGACACTCGGTACCAAGAGACCCAGTACTTC. Its protein product is CASSDTRYQETQYF.

Only one count was recorded for this clone. This chain connects TRBV6-5 to TRBJ2-7; D is ambiguous. V shed 5 bases and J shed 0 bases, with 5 bases lying between them. CDR1 is MNHEY and CDR2 is SVGAGI in the germline V gene. This CDR3 comprises 12 residues. CDR3 protein: CASSDLSYEQYF. The CDR3 DNA sequence: TGTGCCAGCAGTGACCTCTCCTACGAGCAGTACTTC.

This rearrangement joins TRBV7-6 to TRBJ2-7; TRBD1 agrees at 12 bases. CDR1 and CDR2 from the germline V gene are SGHVS and FNYEAQ. Losses at the gene ends were 3 bases for V and 4 bases for J; bases not matched to a gene: 7. This CDR3 contains 16 residues. DNA of the CDR3: TGTGCCAGCAGCTTTAGCGTGGGACAGGGGGCGTACGAGCAGTACTTC. It translates to CASSFSVGQGAYEQYF. Variable domain in full (rest from reference TRBV7-6 and TRBJ2-7): GAGVSQSPRYKVTKRGQDVALRCDPISGHVSLYWYRQALGQGPEFLTYFNYEAQQDKSGLPNDRFSAERPEGSISTLTIQRTEQRDSAMYRCASSFSVGQGAYEQYFGPGTRLTVT.

The chain couples TRBV4-1 to TRBJ2-2; D could derive from TRBD1 or TRBD2 (5 bases each). The CDR3 has 18 amino acids. V lost 5 bases and J 2 bases, leaving 21 bases between the germline ends. Per the germline V gene, CDR1 is MGHRA and CDR2 is YSYEKL. The CDR3 coding sequence is TGCGCCAGCAGCTATGGGACCTCAAAGGGTATCAACACCGGGGAGCTGTTTTTT. It yields the protein CASSYGTSKGINTGELFF.

The chain combines TRBV11-2 with TRBJ2-2; D is unclear. The germline V gene has CDR1 SGHAT and CDR2 FQNNGV. Trimming removed 6 bases at V and 1 base at J, with 15 bases between. CDR3 length: 16 residues. CDR3: CASSHGRNRNTGELFF. CDR3 in DNA: TGTGCCAGCAGTCACGGTAGGAATCGGAACACCGGGGAGCTGTTTTTT.

The V gene is TRBV7-9, the J gene TRBJ2-1; 9 bases map to TRBD2. CDR3 length equals 18 residues. V dropped 5 bases and J dropped 8; count of bases not matched to a gene: 19. Germline CDR1 is SEHNR and CDR2 is FQNEAQ (reference sequence). CDR3 DNA sequence: TGTGCCAGCAGCCGAATCGAACACATAGCGGGAGTTTCGGATGAGCAGTTCTTC. It specifies CASSRIEHIAGVSDEQFF.

V and J are TRBV7-2 and TRBJ1-1; D is unclear. From germline, CDR1 is SGHTA and CDR2 FQGNSA. Trimming removed 7 bases from V and 2 bases from J, with 17 bases in between. The length of the CDR3 is 15 residues. The CDR3, as DNA: TGTGCCAGCACCACTCTCTTACGTGGTAACACTGAAGCTTTCTTT. Translation gives CASTTLLRGNTEAFF.

V usage is TRBV27 and J usage is TRBJ1-2; TRBD1 is a possible D gene (5 bases). The length of the CDR3 is 15 residues. With 5 bases removed from V and 2 bases from J, the gap between germline ends came to 15 bases. The germline CDR1 and CDR2 sequences are MNHEY and SMNVEV (reference sequence). The CDR3 DNA reads as TGTGCCAGCAGTCCCCTACCCGCAGGGAACTATGGCTACACCTTC. Translating gives CASSPLPAGNYGYTF.